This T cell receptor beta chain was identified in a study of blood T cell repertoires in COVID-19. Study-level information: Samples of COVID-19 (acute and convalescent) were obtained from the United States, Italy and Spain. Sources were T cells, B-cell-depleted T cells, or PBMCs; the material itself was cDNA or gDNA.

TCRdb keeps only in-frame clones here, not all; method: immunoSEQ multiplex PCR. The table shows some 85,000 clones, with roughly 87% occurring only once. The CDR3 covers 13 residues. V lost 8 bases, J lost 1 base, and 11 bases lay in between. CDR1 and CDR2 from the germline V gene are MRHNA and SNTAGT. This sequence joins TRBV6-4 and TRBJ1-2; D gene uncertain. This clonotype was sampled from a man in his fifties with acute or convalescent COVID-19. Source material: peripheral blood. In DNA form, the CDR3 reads TGTGCCAGCGCAGAAAGACTTAACTATGGCTACACCTTC. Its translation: CASAERLNYGYTF.